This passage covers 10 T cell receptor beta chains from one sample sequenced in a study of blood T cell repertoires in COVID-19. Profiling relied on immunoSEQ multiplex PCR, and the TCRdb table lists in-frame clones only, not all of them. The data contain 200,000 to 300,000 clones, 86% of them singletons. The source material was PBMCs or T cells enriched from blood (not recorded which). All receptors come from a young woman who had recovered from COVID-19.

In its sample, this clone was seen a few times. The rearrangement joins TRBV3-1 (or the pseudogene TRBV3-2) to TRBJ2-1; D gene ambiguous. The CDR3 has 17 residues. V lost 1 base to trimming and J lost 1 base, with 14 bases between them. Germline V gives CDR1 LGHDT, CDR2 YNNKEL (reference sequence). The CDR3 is CASSQGSILPSYNEQFF. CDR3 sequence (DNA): TGTGCCAGCAGCCAAGGCTCTATCTTACCTTCCTACAATGAGCAGTTCTTC.

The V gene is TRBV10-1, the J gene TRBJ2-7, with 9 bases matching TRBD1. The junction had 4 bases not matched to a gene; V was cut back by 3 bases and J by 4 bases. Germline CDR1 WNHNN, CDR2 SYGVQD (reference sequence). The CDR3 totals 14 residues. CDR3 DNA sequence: TGCGCCAGCAGTGAACATGGACAGGGGTACGAGCAGTACTTC. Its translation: CASSEHGQGYEQYF.

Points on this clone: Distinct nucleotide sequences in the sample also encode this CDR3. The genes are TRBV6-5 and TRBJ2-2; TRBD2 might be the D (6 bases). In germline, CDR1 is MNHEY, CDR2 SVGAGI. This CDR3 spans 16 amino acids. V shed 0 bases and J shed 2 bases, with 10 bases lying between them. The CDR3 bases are TGTGCCAGCAGTTACTCGGGGGGACTTAACACCGGGGAGCTGTTTTTT. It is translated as CASSYSGGLNTGELFF.

For the CDR3, the DNA is TGTGCCAGCTCACCGGAACAGGGTCATGGTCAGCCCCAGCATTTT. Protein: CASSPEQGHGQPQHF. The chain employs TRBV18 and TRBJ1-5, with D possibly TRBD1 on 6 matching bases. Germline CDR1 KGHSH, CDR2 LQKENI. Trimming took off 3 bases at V and 6 bases at J, with 15 bases between the two ends. The CDR3 consists of 15 residues.

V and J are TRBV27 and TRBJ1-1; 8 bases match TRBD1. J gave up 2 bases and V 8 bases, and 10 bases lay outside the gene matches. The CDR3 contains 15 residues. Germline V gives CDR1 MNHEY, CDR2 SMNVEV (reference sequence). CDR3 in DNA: TGTGCCAGCCACCCCCGGGACAGGTTTAACACTGAAGCTTTCTTT. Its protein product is CASHPRDRFNTEAFF.

The CDR3: CSASRPNGETQYF. CDR3 nucleotides: TGCAGTGCTAGTCGCCCGAACGGAGAGACCCAGTACTTC. The chain combines TRBV20-1 with TRBJ2-5, with D unresolved. Germline V gives CDR1 DFQATT, CDR2 SNEGSKA (reference sequence). The CDR3 spans 13 residues. The V gene lost 3 bases and the J gene lost 4 bases, with 12 bases spanning the gap.

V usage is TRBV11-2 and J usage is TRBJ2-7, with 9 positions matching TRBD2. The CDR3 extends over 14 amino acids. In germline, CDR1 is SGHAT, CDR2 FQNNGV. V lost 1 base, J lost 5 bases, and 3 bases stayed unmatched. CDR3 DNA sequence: TGTGCCAGCAGCTTAGGCGGGAGGGCCAACGAGCAGTACTTC. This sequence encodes CASSLGGRANEQYF.

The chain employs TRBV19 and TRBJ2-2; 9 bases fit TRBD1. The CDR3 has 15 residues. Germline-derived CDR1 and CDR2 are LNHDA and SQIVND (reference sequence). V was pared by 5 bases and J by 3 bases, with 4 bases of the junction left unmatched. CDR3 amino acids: CASSQGTGYTGELFF. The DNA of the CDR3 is TGTGCCAGTAGTCAGGGGACAGGGTACACCGGGGAGCTGTTTTTT.

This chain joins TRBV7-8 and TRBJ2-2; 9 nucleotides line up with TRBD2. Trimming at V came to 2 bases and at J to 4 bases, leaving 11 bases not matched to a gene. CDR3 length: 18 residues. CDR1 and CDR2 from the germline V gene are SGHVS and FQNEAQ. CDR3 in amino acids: CASSLLGLSGGPTGELFF. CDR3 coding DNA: TGTGCCAGCAGCTTACTAGGGCTCAGCGGGGGGCCCACCGGGGAGCTGTTTTTT.

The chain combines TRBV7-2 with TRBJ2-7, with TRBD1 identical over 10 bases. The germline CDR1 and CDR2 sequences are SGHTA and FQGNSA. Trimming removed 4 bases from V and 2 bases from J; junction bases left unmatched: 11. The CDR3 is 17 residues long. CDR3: CASSSSPGTGVPYEQYF. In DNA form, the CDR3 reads TGTGCCAGCAGCTCATCCCCCGGGACAGGGGTCCCCTACGAGCAGTACTTC.